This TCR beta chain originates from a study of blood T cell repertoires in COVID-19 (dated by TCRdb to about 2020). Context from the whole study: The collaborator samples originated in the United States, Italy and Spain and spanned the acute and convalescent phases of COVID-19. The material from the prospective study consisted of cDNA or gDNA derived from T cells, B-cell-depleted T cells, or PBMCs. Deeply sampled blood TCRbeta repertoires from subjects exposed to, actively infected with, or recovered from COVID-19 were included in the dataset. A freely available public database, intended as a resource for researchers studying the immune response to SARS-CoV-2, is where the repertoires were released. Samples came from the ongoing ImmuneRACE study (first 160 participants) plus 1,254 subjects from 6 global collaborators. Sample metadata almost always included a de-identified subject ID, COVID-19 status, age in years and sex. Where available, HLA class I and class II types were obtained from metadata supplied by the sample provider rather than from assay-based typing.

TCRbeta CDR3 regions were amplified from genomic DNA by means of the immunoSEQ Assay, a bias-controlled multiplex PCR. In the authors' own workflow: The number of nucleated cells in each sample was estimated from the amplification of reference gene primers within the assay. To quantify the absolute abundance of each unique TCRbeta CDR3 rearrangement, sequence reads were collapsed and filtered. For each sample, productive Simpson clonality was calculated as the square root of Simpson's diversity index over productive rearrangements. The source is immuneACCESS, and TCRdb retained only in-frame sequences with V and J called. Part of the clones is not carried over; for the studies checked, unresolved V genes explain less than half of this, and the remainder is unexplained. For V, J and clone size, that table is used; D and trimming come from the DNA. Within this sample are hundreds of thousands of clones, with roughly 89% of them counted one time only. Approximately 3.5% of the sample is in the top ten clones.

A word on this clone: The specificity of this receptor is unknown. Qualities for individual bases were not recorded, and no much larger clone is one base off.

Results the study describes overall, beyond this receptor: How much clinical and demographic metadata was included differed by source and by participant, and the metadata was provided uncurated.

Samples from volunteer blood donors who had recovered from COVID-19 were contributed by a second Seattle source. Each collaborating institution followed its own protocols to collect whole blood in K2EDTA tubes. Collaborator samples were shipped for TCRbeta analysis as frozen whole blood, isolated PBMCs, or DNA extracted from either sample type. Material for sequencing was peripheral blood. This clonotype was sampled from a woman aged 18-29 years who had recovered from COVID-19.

The nucleotide sequence reads TGTGCCAGCAGCTTAGTGGGCCCCACTGAAGCTTTCTTT. Translation gives CASSLVGPTEAFF. The chain employs TRBV7-9 and TRBJ1-1; the D segment cannot be called with confidence. The CDR3 sequence holds 13 residues, the cysteine and phenylalanine included. The CDR3 DNA has 39 bases and is translated from base 1. The junction shows trimming of 1 base on V and 4 bases on J, plus 7 bases between the germline ends. Taken from the germline V gene (reference sequence), the CDR1 and CDR2 loops are SEHNR and FQNEAQ.